The rows below give T cell receptor beta chains drawn from one sample of a study of shared clonotypes between healthy human individuals. Assay: immunoSEQ multiplex PCR; the TCRdb copy retains only in-frame clones and omits some. The sample consists of 2 million to 3 million clones, 80% to 95% of them appearing once. Input material: naive CD4+ T cells from PBMCs. These receptors were taken from a man aged 18 to 29 in good health. Some clones in this sample may be carry-over from other donors' samples. CDR3s include the opening cysteine and the closing phenylalanine or tryptophan. The D gene is left open where the match is weak. Not every row has a clone size; where given, it reads once, few, many or a size class.

d_gene: -; v_gene: TRBV6-1; abundance: -; j_gene: TRBJ2-3; CDR3aa: CASREGGTDTQYF; CDR3nt: TGTGCCAGCAGGGAGGGCGGCACAGATACGCAGTATTTT
d_gene: -; v_gene: TRBV28; abundance: -; j_gene: TRBJ1-3; CDR3aa: CASSLQPPGNTIYF; CDR3nt: TGTGCCAGCAGTTTACAGCCGCCGGGAAACACCATATATTTT
d_gene: TRBD2; v_gene: TRBV6-5; abundance: once; j_gene: TRBJ2-7; CDR3aa: CASKHESGNYEQYF; CDR3nt: TGTGCCAGCAAACACGAAAGCGGGAACTACGAGCAGTACTTC
d_gene: -; v_gene: TRBV9; abundance: -; j_gene: TRBJ1-5; CDR3aa: CASSSVGDPTQHF; CDR3nt: TGTGCCAGCAGCTCGGTGGGGGACCCGACCCAGCATTTT
d_gene: TRBD2; v_gene: TRBV18; abundance: -; j_gene: TRBJ2-7; CDR3aa: CASSFALAGNSYEQYF; CDR3nt: TGTGCCAGCTCATTTGCTCTAGCGGGAAACTCCTACGAGCAGTACTTC
d_gene: TRBD1; v_gene: TRBV27; abundance: -; j_gene: TRBJ2-7; CDR3aa: CASSRSGQLYEQYF; CDR3nt: TGTGCCAGCAGCCGTTCGGGACAGCTCTACGAGCAGTACTTC
d_gene: TRBD1; v_gene: TRBV19; abundance: -; j_gene: TRBJ2-3; CDR3aa: CASQTGGEPLVTQYF; CDR3nt: TGTGCCAGCCAGACAGGGGGTGAACCCCTGGTTACGCAGTATTTT
d_gene: -; v_gene: TRBV9; abundance: -; j_gene: TRBJ1-1; CDR3aa: CASSASGTEAFF; CDR3nt: TGTGCCAGCAGCGCCTCGGGTACTGAAGCTTTCTTT
d_gene: TRBD2; v_gene: TRBV25-1; abundance: -; j_gene: TRBJ2-5; CDR3aa: CCPFASGGKTQYF; CDR3nt: TGCTGCCCGTTCGCTAGCGGGGGGAAGACCCAGTACTTC
d_gene: TRBD1; v_gene: TRBV29-1; abundance: -; j_gene: TRBJ1-4; CDR3aa: CSVASRGLNEKLFF; CDR3nt: TGCAGCGTTGCCTCCAGGGGGCTTAATGAAAAACTGTTTTTT
d_gene: -; v_gene: TRBV4-3; abundance: -; j_gene: TRBJ2-1; CDR3aa: CASSQGGRSASYNEQFF; CDR3nt: TGCGCCAGCAGCCAAGGAGGGAGGAGCGCCTCCTACAATGAGCAGTTCTTC
d_gene: -; v_gene: TRBV27; abundance: -; j_gene: TRBJ1-5; CDR3aa: CASRKWGGAFQPQHF; CDR3nt: TGTGCCAGCAGGAAGTGGGGGGGGGCTTTTCAGCCCCAGCATTTT
d_gene: TRBD2; v_gene: TRBV7-9; abundance: -; j_gene: TRBJ2-3; CDR3aa: CASSPRGGNTDTQYF; CDR3nt: TGTGCCAGCAGCCCCCGCGGGGGGAATACAGATACGCAGTATTTT
d_gene: -; v_gene: TRBV6-4; abundance: -; j_gene: TRBJ2-2; CDR3aa: CASSAASIGSGELFF; CDR3nt: TGTGCCAGCAGTGCGGCTTCAATTGGGTCCGGGGAGCTGTTTTTT
d_gene: -; v_gene: TRBV5-6; abundance: -; j_gene: TRBJ2-5; CDR3aa: CASSNNRVGETQYF; CDR3nt: TGTGCCAGCAGCAACAACAGGGTAGGGGAGACCCAGTACTTC
d_gene: TRBD1; v_gene: TRBV19; abundance: -; j_gene: TRBJ2-7; CDR3aa: CASSRYTGDEQYF; CDR3nt: TGTGCCAGTAGCCGATACACAGGGGACGAGCAGTACTTC
d_gene: -; v_gene: TRBV7-9; abundance: -; j_gene: TRBJ1-6; CDR3aa: CASSPLAGPNSPLHF; CDR3nt: TGTGCCAGCAGCCCCCTGGCGGGGCCCAATTCACCCCTCCACTTT
d_gene: -; v_gene: TRBV25-1; abundance: -; j_gene: TRBJ2-7; CDR3aa: CASSSGGAYEQYF; CDR3nt: TGTGCCAGCAGTTCTGGGGGGGCGTACGAGCAGTACTTC
d_gene: -; v_gene: TRBV2; abundance: -; j_gene: TRBJ2-3; CDR3aa: CASTGSLGDTQYF; CDR3nt: TGTGCCAGCACAGGCTCCTTAGGAGATACGCAGTATTTT
d_gene: -; v_gene: TRBV5-8; abundance: -; j_gene: TRBJ2-1; CDR3aa: CASSGRGLGEVEQFF; CDR3nt: TGTGCCAGCAGCGGGAGGGGGCTAGGGGAGGTTGAGCAGTTCTTC
d_gene: -; v_gene: TRBV5-1; abundance: -; j_gene: TRBJ2-3; CDR3aa: CASSPDRPTDTQYF; CDR3nt: TGCGCCAGCAGCCCGGACAGACCAACAGATACGCAGTATTTT
d_gene: -; v_gene: TRBV19; abundance: once; j_gene: TRBJ2-5; CDR3aa: CASSLEETQYF; CDR3nt: TGTGCCAGTAGTTTGGAGGAGACCCAGTACTTC
d_gene: -; v_gene: TRBV7-2; abundance: -; j_gene: TRBJ2-3; CDR3aa: CATTLAARRSTDTQYF; CDR3nt: TGTGCCACGACCCTGGCAGCTCGAAGAAGCACAGATACGCAGTATTTT
d_gene: TRBD1; v_gene: TRBV19; abundance: -; j_gene: TRBJ1-3; CDR3aa: CASSTRQGDSGNTIYF; CDR3nt: TGTGCCAGTAGTACGAGACAGGGCGACTCTGGAAACACCATATATTTT
d_gene: -; v_gene: TRBV18; abundance: -; j_gene: TRBJ1-1; CDR3aa: CASSPDMNTEAFF; CDR3nt: TGTGCCAGCTCACCTGACATGAACACTGAAGCTTTCTTT
d_gene: TRBD2; v_gene: TRBV11-3; abundance: -; j_gene: TRBJ2-3; CDR3aa: CASSLGIAGGPADTQYF; CDR3nt: TGTGCCAGCAGCCTAGGGATAGCGGGAGGGCCAGCAGATACGCAGTATTTT
d_gene: -; v_gene: TRBV4-1; abundance: -; j_gene: TRBJ1-1; CDR3aa: CASSQDRGTEAFF; CDR3nt: TGCGCCAGCAGCCAAGATCGCGGCACTGAAGCTTTCTTT
d_gene: -; v_gene: TRBV6-1; abundance: -; j_gene: TRBJ2-7; CDR3aa: CASSVTVLGEQYF; CDR3nt: TGTGCCAGCAGTGTTACAGTTCTCGGCGAGCAGTACTTC
d_gene: TRBD2; v_gene: TRBV6-5; abundance: once; j_gene: TRBJ2-1; CDR3aa: CASRTSGGPNNEQFF; CDR3nt: TGTGCCAGCAGAACGAGCGGGGGACCCAACAATGAGCAGTTCTTC
d_gene: -; v_gene: TRBV21-1; abundance: once; j_gene: TRBJ2-7; CDR3aa: CASSKVRGQYF; CDR3nt: TGTGCCAGCAGCAAAGTCCGAGGGCAGTACTTC
d_gene: -; v_gene: TRBV5-3; abundance: -; j_gene: TRBJ1-1; CDR3aa: CARSLTVNTEAFF; CDR3nt: TGTGCCAGAAGCTTGACAGTTAACACTGAAGCTTTCTTT
d_gene: -; v_gene: TRBV29-1; abundance: -; j_gene: TRBJ1-1; CDR3aa: CSVSGTEAFF; CDR3nt: TGCAGCGTTTCCGGGACGGAAGCTTTCTTT
d_gene: -; v_gene: TRBV6-5; abundance: once; j_gene: TRBJ1-5; CDR3aa: CASSEAQGQPQHF; CDR3nt: TGTGCCAGCAGTGAGGCCCAGGGCCAGCCCCAGCATTTT
d_gene: TRBD2; v_gene: TRBV28; abundance: -; j_gene: TRBJ2-1; CDR3aa: CASSPTSGANNEQFF; CDR3nt: TGTGCCAGCAGTCCGACTAGCGGGGCCAACAATGAGCAGTTCTTC
d_gene: TRBD2; v_gene: TRBV28; abundance: -; j_gene: TRBJ2-1; CDR3aa: CASSSLAGGRAEQFF; CDR3nt: TGTGCCAGCAGCTCACTAGCGGGAGGGCGGGCGGAGCAGTTCTTC
d_gene: TRBD1; v_gene: TRBV2; abundance: -; j_gene: TRBJ2-5; CDR3aa: CASSEAPGQGWTQYF; CDR3nt: TGTGCCAGCAGTGAAGCCCCCGGACAGGGGTGGACCCAGTACTTC
d_gene: TRBD1; v_gene: TRBV6-1; abundance: -; j_gene: TRBJ1-2; CDR3aa: CASTRDSNYGYTF; CDR3nt: TGTGCCAGCACCCGGGACAGTAACTATGGCTACACCTTC
d_gene: TRBD2; v_gene: TRBV7-9; abundance: -; j_gene: TRBJ2-6; CDR3aa: CANPTSGSRGANVLTF; CDR3nt: TGTGCCAACCCGACTAGCGGGAGCCGTGGGGCCAACGTCCTGACTTTC
d_gene: TRBD1; v_gene: TRBV7-2; abundance: -; j_gene: TRBJ1-2; CDR3aa: CASSLGPGQNYGYTF; CDR3nt: TGTGCCAGCAGCCTGGGACCGGGACAGAACTATGGCTACACCTTC
d_gene: TRBD2; v_gene: TRBV10-3; abundance: -; j_gene: TRBJ2-7; CDR3aa: CAISDRTSGPTYEQYF; CDR3nt: TGTGCCATCAGTGATCGGACTAGCGGGCCTACCTACGAGCAGTACTTC
d_gene: TRBD2; v_gene: TRBV18; abundance: once; j_gene: TRBJ2-1; CDR3aa: CASSPRLAGAKASNEQFF; CDR3nt: TGTGCCAGCTCACCGCGGCTAGCGGGAGCGAAGGCCTCGAATGAGCAGTTCTTC
d_gene: -; v_gene: TRBV28; abundance: -; j_gene: TRBJ1-5; CDR3aa: CASSVGGPSNQPQHF; CDR3nt: TGTGCCAGCAGTGTCGGCGGTCCCAGCAATCAGCCCCAGCATTTT
d_gene: -; v_gene: TRBV7-3; abundance: -; j_gene: TRBJ1-2; CDR3aa: CASSLKGAGYGYTF; CDR3nt: TGTGCCAGCAGCTTAAAAGGGGCGGGCTATGGCTACACCTTC
d_gene: -; v_gene: TRBV18; abundance: -; j_gene: TRBJ2-6; CDR3aa: CASSVFAGASGANVLTF; CDR3nt: TGTGCCAGCTCGGTTTTTGCGGGGGCAAGTGGGGCCAACGTCCTGACTTTC
d_gene: -; v_gene: TRBV28; abundance: -; j_gene: TRBJ1-3; CDR3aa: CASSLFPQQGVNTIYF; CDR3nt: TGTGCCAGCAGTTTATTCCCCCAACAGGGTGTAAACACCATATATTTT
d_gene: -; v_gene: TRBV12-1; abundance: -; j_gene: TRBJ2-1; CDR3aa: CATPDPAGDVYNEQFF; CDR3nt: TGTGCCACGCCCGACCCAGCGGGAGATGTCTACAATGAGCAGTTCTTC
d_gene: -; v_gene: TRBV4-1; abundance: -; j_gene: TRBJ2-6; CDR3aa: CASRAGPHGGANVLTF; CDR3nt: TGCGCCAGCAGGGCAGGACCCCATGGTGGGGCCAACGTCCTGACTTTC
d_gene: TRBD1; v_gene: TRBV29-1; abundance: -; j_gene: TRBJ1-1; CDR3aa: CSVVQGATEAFF; CDR3nt: TGCAGCGTTGTACAGGGGGCCACTGAAGCTTTCTTT